This TCR beta chain was captured in a study of blood T cell repertoires in COVID-19. Study context: Collection of acute and convalescent COVID-19 samples took place in the United States, Italy and Spain.

How the authors handled the data: Researchers report that nucleated cell counts were estimated from reference gene primer amplification. Assay used: immunoSEQ multiplex PCR; TCRdb lists only in-frame clones, some missing. For V, J and clone size, that table is used; D and trimming come from the DNA. This sample carries about 72,000 clones, approximately 90% of them seen once, and the ten largest clones take 5.5% to 8%. V shed 1 base and J shed 0 bases, with 16 bases lying between them. This CDR3 has 18 residues. Germline V gene lookup returns CDR1 MDHEN and CDR2 SYDVKM. Sequencing used peripheral blood. The chain combines TRBV28 with TRBJ2-1, with D possibly TRBD1 on 8 matching bases. This receptor was identified in a human donor in a cohort sampled during active COVID-19. The CDR3 nucleotides read TGTGCCAGCAGTTTATTGGGGGGGACAGGTTACTCCTACAATGAGCAGTTCTTC. Translated, it gives CASSLLGGTGYSYNEQFF.